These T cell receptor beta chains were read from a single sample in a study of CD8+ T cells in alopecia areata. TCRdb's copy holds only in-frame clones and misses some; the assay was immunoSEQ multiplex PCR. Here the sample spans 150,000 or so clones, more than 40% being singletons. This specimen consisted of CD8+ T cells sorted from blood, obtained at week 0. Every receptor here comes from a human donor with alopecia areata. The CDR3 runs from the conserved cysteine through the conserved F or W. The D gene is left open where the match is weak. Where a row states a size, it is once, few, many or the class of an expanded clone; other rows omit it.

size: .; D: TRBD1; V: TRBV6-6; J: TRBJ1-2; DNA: TGTGCCAGCAGCCCTGACAGGGAGGATAACTATGGCTACACCTTC; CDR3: CASSPDREDNYGYTF
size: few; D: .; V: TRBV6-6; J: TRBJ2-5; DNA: TGTGCCACCCACAGGGACGAAGAGACCCAGTACTTC; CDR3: CATHRDEETQYF
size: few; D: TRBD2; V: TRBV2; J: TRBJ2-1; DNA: TGTGCCAGCAGTGAAGGGCTAGCGGGGGTCCACTACAATGAGCAGTTCTTC; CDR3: CASSEGLAGVHYNEQFF
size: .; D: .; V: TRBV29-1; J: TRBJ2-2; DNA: TGCAGCGTCCTGGATTCCACCGGGGAGCTGTTTTTT; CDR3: CSVLDSTGELFF
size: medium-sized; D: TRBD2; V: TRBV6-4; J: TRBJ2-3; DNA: TGTGCCAGCAGTGAAGCGGGGGGCACAGATACGCAGTATTTT; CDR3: CASSEAGGTDTQYF
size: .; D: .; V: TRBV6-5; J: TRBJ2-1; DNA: TGTGCCAGCAGGTCAGGGGCCGCCGGGCAGTTCTTC; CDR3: CASRSGAAGQFF
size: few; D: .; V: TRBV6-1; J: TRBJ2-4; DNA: TGTGCCATCAGTGAGTCCCACGGCCTAGCCAAAAACATTCAGTACTTC; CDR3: CAISESHGLAKNIQYF
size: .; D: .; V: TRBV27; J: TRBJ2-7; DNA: TGTGCCAGCAGTTTAGGTCCTAAACCCATGGAGCAGTACTTC; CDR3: CASSLGPKPMEQYF
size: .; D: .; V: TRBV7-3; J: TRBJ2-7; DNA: TGTGCCAGCAGCTTAATGGGTCTGGGGGACGAGCAGTACTTC; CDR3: CASSLMGLGDEQYF
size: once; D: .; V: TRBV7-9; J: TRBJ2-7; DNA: TGTGCCAGCAGCCCTGACACTACCTACGAGCAGTACTTC; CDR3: CASSPDTTYEQYF
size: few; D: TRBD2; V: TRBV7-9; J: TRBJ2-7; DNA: TGTGCCAGCACCCAGGCGGGTAGCGGGCTCGAGCAGTACTTC; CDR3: CASTQAGSGLEQYF
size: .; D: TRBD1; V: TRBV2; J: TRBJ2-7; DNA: TGTGCCAGCAGTGAGACAGGGGCAACCTACGAGCAGTACTTC; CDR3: CASSETGATYEQYF
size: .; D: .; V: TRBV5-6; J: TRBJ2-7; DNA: TGTGCCAGCAGCTTCAGAGAATCCTACGAGCAGTACTTC; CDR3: CASSFRESYEQYF
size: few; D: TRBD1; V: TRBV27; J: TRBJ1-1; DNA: TGTGCCAGCGGACAGGGGATTAACACTGAAGCTTTCTTT; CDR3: CASGQGINTEAFF
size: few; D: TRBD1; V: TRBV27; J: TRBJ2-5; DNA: TGTGCCAGCAGTTTACGGACAGGGTCAGGGGCGTGGGAGACCCAGTACTTC; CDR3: CASSLRTGSGAWETQYF
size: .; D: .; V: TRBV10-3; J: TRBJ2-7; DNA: TGTGCCATCAGGAGGCAGGACACCTACGAGCAGTACTTC; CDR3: CAIRRQDTYEQYF
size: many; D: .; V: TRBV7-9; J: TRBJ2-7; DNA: TGTGCCAGCAGCTTCCAGGACAGTAGCTACGAGCAGTACTTC; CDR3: CASSFQDSSYEQYF
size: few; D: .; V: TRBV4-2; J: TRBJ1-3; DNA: TGTGCCAGCAGCCCCCTGGGGGATTCTGGAAACACCATATATTTT; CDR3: CASSPLGDSGNTIYF
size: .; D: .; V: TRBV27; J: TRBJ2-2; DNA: TGTGCCAGCAGCCTCGGGGGGCCCAACACCGGGGAGCTGTTTTTT; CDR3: CASSLGGPNTGELFF
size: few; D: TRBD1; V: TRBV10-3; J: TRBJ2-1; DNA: TGTGCCACTACAGGGGGTAATGAGCAGTTCTTC; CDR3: CATTGGNEQFF
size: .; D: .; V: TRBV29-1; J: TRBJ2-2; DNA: TGCAGCGTTTTGGGGAACACCGGGGAGCTGTTTTTT; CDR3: CSVLGNTGELFF
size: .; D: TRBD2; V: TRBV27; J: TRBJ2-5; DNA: TGTGCCAGCACTACTAGCGGGGCCGAGACCCAGTACTTC; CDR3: CASTTSGAETQYF
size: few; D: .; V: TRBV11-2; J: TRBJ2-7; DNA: TGTGCCAGCAGCTTAGTGCGGTTGCCCTACGAGCAGTACTTC; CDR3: CASSLVRLPYEQYF
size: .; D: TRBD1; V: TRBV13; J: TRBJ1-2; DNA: TGTGCCAGCAGCCCCGACAGGGATCGGTATGGCTACACCTTC; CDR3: CASSPDRDRYGYTF
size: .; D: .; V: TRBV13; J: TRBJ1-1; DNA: TGTGCCAGCAGCTTAGTGGGCTTCAACACTGAAGCTTTCTTT; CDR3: CASSLVGFNTEAFF
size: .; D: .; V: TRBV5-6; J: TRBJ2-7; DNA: TGTGCCAGCAGCTTGGCGGGGGCGCCTACCTACGAGCAGTACTTC; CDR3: CASSLAGAPTYEQYF
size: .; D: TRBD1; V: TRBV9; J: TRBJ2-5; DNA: TGTGCCAGCAGCGCAGGGACAGCCCAAGAGACCCAGTACTTC; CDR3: CASSAGTAQETQYF
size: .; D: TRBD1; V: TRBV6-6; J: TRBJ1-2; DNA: TGTGCCAGCCTAACTCAGGGGGCTATAGATGGCTACACCTTC; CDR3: CASLTQGAIDGYTF
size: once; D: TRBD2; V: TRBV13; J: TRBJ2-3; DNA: TGTGCCAGCAGCTTGTCTAGCGGGGGGCTCGACACAGATACGCAGTATTTT; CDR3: CASSLSSGGLDTDTQYF
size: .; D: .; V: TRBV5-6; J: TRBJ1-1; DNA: TGTGCCAGCAGCTTGGGCCAGATTGAAGCTTTCTTT; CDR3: CASSLGQIEAFF
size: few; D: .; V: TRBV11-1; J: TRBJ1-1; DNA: TGTGCCAGCAGCGCGGACGGTTCAAACATGAACACTGAAGCTTTCTTT; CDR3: CASSADGSNMNTEAFF
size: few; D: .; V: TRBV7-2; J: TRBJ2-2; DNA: TGTGCCAGCAGCCCCCTACTCGGGGAGCTGTTTTTT; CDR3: CASSPLLGELFF
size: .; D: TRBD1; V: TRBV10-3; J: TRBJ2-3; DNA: TGTGCCATAAGGGACAGCGAAGGCGGGGATACGCAGTATTTT; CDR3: CAIRDSEGGDTQYF
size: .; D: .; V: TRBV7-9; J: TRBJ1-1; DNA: TGTGCCAGCAGCCGACCCGTGAACACTGAAGCTTTCTTT; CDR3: CASSRPVNTEAFF
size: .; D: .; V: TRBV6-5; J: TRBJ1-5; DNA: TGTGCCAGCAGCCCTCAAGGCTTTAGCAATCAGCCCCAGCATTTT; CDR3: CASSPQGFSNQPQHF
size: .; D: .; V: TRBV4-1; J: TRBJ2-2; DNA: TGCGCCAGCAGCCAAGACTGGGGGGCCGCCACCGGGGAGCTGTTTTTT; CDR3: CASSQDWGAATGELFF
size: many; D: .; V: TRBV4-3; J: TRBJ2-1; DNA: TGCGCCAGCAGCCAAGAGGACTGGACCTCCTACAATGAGCAGTTCTTC; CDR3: CASSQEDWTSYNEQFF
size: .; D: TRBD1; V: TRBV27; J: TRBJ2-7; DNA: TGTGCCAGCAGTGGGGACAGGGGGAGTTACGAGCAGTACTTC; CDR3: CASSGDRGSYEQYF
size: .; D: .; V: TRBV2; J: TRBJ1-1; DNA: TGTGCCAGCACCCAGGACATGAACACTGAAGCTTTCTTT; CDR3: CASTQDMNTEAFF
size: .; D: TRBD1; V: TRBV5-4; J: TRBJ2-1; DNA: TGTGCCAGCACCCCGGACAGGGGCAATGAGCAGTTCTTC; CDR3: CASTPDRGNEQFF
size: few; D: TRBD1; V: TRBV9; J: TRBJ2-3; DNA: TGTGCCAGCAGCGTCCGAGGACAGGGCCCAGATACGCAGTATTTT; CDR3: CASSVRGQGPDTQYF
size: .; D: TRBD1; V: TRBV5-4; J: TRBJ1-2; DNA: TGTGCCAGCATCCCGGGCGGGACAGTAAACTATGGCTACACCTTC; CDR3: CASIPGGTVNYGYTF
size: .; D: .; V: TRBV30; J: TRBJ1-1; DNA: TGTGCCTGGATGGGACTTAGGAACCTCGAAGCTTTCTTT; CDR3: CAWMGLRNLEAFF
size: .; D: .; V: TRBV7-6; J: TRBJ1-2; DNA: TGTGCCAGCAGCTCCGGTCAAGGGGCAGCTTCGCGAGGCTACACCTTC; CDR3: CASSSGQGAASRGYTF
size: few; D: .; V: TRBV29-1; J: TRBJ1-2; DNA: TGCAGCGTTGCTGCCCCGGACGGAGCCTATGGCTACACCTTC; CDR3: CSVAAPDGAYGYTF
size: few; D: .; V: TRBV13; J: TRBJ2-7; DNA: TGTGCCAGCAGCCCCCCCGACGCCTACGAGCAGTACTTC; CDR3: CASSPPDAYEQYF
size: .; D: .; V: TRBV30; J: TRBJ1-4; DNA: TGTGCCTGGAGTGTGGACAATAATGAAAAACTGTTTTTT; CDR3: CAWSVDNNEKLFF
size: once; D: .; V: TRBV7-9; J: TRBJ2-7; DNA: TGTGCCAGCAGCTTAGGGGAGGCGGGGGCCCACGAGCAGTACTTC; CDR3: CASSLGEAGAHEQYF
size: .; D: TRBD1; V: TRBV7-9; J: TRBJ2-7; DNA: TGTGCCAGCAGCTTAAGGGACAGGTCCTCCTACGAGCAGTACTTC; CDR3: CASSLRDRSSYEQYF
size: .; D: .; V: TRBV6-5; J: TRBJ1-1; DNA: TGTGCCAGCAGTTACCCGAATGCAGGGAACACTGAGGCTTTCTTT; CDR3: CASSYPNAGNTEAFF